The present T cell receptor beta chain was sequenced within a study of cytomegalovirus exposure and HLA in healthy donors. Overall study findings and caveats: Per a prior analysis, the majority of TCR beta V segments were productive roughly 87% or roughly 30% of the time. Among donors in an Asian-associated ancestry cluster, a later analysis reportedly found fewer N-insertions than the approximately 700-donor mean. In a later analysis, at a false discovery rate of 0.05, over 15,000 TCR beta sequences were associated with HLA alleles.

As concerns this clone: Its antigen is unidentified.

The length of the CDR3 is 14 residues. V lost 0 bases to trimming and J lost 6 bases, with 12 bases between them. Per germline, CDR1 MDHEN and CDR2 SYDVKM. The PCR ran on 60 Vbeta and 13 Jbeta primers. TCRdb's table, derived via immunoSEQ multiplex PCR, lists solely in-frame clones and lacks some. The data contain 170,000 or so clones, around three quarters of them singletons. Material for sequencing was PBMCs. The chain joins TRBV28 to TRBJ2-7; the D is unclear. The receptor comes from a man aged 40-49 years in good health and CMV-seronegative. CDR3 coding DNA: TGTGCCAGCAGTTTATGGTTGGCAGGATCCGAGCAGTACTTC. It translates to CASSLWLAGSEQYF. The full variable domain, in which reference TRBV28 and TRBJ2-7 provide the parts outside the CDR3, is DVKVTQSSRYLVKRTGEKVFLECVQDMDHENMFWYRQDPGLGLRLIYFSYDVKMKEKGDIPEGYSVSREKKERFSLILESASTNQTSMYLCASSLWLAGSEQYFGPGTRLTVT.